This T cell receptor beta chain emerged from a study of graft-versus-host responses after intestinal transplantation. Study summary: Multivisceral, liver-intestinal, or isolated intestinal grafts were transplanted into recipients. For two to four years after anti-thymocyte globulin induction, all recipients took tacrolimus and steroids.

Measured with immunoSEQ multiplex PCR; TCRdb has only the in-frame clones, and not every one. The table lists approximately 54,000 clones, 65% to 85% of them singletons. This clone has a single count. Its antigen is unknown. The CDR3 extends over 14 amino acids. Deletions cut 0 bases from V and 3 bases from J, with 9 bases between. CDR1 and CDR2 (germline): SGHRS, YFSETQ. Findings and caveats of the study: Graft-donor T cell macrochimerism in patients accompanied high graft-versus-host to host-versus-graft clonal ratios in allografts.

V usage is TRBV5-1 and J usage is TRBJ2-5, with a tentative D call TRBD2 (6 bases). This sequence was found in a human donor who was the organ donor for an intestinal transplant. This sample comprised unstimulated CD4+ T cells sorted from spleen or lymph node cells, obtained before transplant. As DNA, the CDR3 is TGCGCCAGCAGCTTGGGCGGGGTGGAAGAGACCCAGTACTTC. Encoded protein: CASSLGGVEETQYF. The whole variable domain, remainder taken from reference TRBV5-1 and TRBJ2-5, is KAGVTQTPRYLIKTRGQQVTLSCSPISGHRSVSWYQQTPGQGLQFLFEYFSETQRNKGNFPGRFSGRQFSNSRSEMNVSTLELGDSALYLCASSLGGVEETQYFGPGTRLLVL.